Following are 23 T cell receptor beta chains from one sample sequenced in a study of blood T cell repertoires in COVID-19. The assay was immunoSEQ multiplex PCR, and TCRdb's table has in-frame clones only and misses some. The sample yields some 31,000 clones, 85% seen once. The sample comprised peripheral blood. The receptors stem from a woman aged 55 to 70 with active COVID-19.

This sequence joins TRBV7-3 and TRBJ1-6, with 8 bases identical to TRBD1. Germline lookup yields CDR1 SGHTA and CDR2 FQGTGA. The CDR3 spans 14 residues. Losses at the gene ends were 4 bases for V and 9 bases for J; bases not matched to a gene: 5. CDR3 loop: CASSSQGAVSPLHF. The CDR3 DNA reads as TGTGCCAGCAGCTCTCAGGGGGCCGTTTCACCCCTCCACTTT. The variable domain in full, completed from reference TRBV7-3 and TRBJ1-6, reads GAGVSQTPSNKVTEKGKYVELRCDPISGHTALYWYRQSLGQGPEFLIYFQGTGAADDSGLPNDRFFAVRPEGSVSTLKIQRTERGDSAVYLCASSSQGAVSPLHFGNGTRLTVT.

This chain connects TRBV4-2 to TRBJ1-2; 8 bases match TRBD1. V was clipped by 0 bases and J by 4 bases; unmatched bases: 4. This CDR3 is 15 amino acids long. Germline loops: CDR1 LGHNA, CDR2 YNFKEQ. CDR3 sequence (DNA): TGTGCCAGCAGCCAAGAAGGACAGGGCGCCTATGGCTACACCTTC. Protein product: CASSQEGQGAYGYTF.

Written as DNA, the CDR3 is TGTGCCAGTAGTTCCTCCGGGGGCTCCTACGAGCAGTACTTC. Translated, it gives CASSSSGGSYEQYF. The chain links TRBV19 to TRBJ2-7; D perhaps matches TRBD2 (6 bases). V was clipped by 5 bases and J by 0 bases, with 11 bases between them. The CDR3 is 14 residues long. Germline V gene sequence: CDR1 LNHDA, CDR2 SQIVND (reference sequence).

The chain uses TRBV10-3 and TRBJ1-6; 7 bases line up with TRBD1. Germline V gene lookup returns CDR1 ENHRY and CDR2 SYGVKD. This CDR3 is 13 amino acids long. Trimming removed 6 bases from V and 8 bases from J; junction bases left unmatched: 4. CDR3 amino acids: CAIRGTADSPLHF. The CDR3 DNA follows: TGTGCCATCAGGGGGACAGCCGATTCACCCCTCCACTTT.

This sequence joins TRBV7-3 and TRBJ1-1, with 10 positions matching TRBD1. Germline loops: CDR1 SGHTA, CDR2 FQGTGA. Trimming removed 0 bases from V and 7 bases from J; junction bases left unmatched: 8. This CDR3 region has 16 residues. This CDR3 is CASSLTGGQGPREAFF. CDR3 DNA: TGTGCCAGCAGCTTAACGGGGGGACAGGGGCCGCGTGAAGCTTTCTTT.

The rearrangement uses TRBV19 and TRBJ2-3, with D possibly TRBD2 on 6 matching bases. CDR1 and CDR2 from the germline V gene are LNHDA and SQIVND (reference sequence). CDR3 length: 14 amino acids. V lost 5 bases, J lost 1 base, and 10 bases lay in between. CDR3 residues: CASSGQRGTDTQYF. Written as DNA, the CDR3 is TGTGCCAGTAGTGGGCAGCGGGGCACAGATACGCAGTATTTT.

The chain has TRBV29-1 and TRBJ2-1; 10 bases are a match to TRBD2. CDR1 and CDR2 from the germline V gene are SQVTM and ANQGSEA. Losses at the gene ends were 4 bases for V and 8 bases for J; bases not matched to a gene: 2. The CDR3 consists of 12 residues. The CDR3 loop reads CSVGLAGDEQFF. CDR3 nucleotides: TGCAGCGTTGGTCTAGCGGGAGATGAGCAGTTCTTC.

This clone is medium-sized in the sample. V gene TRBV2 combines with J gene TRBJ2-7, with TRBD2 as a possible D gene (6 bases). The CDR3 is made up of 16 amino acids. The germline V and J ends were trimmed by 7 bases and 0 bases, with 19 bases remaining between them. Germline V gene lookup returns CDR1 SNHLY and CDR2 FYNNEI. The CDR3 sequence: CASTDLGGSSSYEQYF. The CDR3 coding sequence is TGTGCCAGCACCGACCTAGGAGGGTCGAGCTCCTACGAGCAGTACTTC.

There are a few counts of this clone. This sequence joins TRBV30 and TRBJ1-6, with D tentatively TRBD1 (6 bases). This CDR3 has 13 amino acids. Trimming took 4 bases from V and 4 from J, leaving 8 bases between them. From germline, CDR1 is GTSNPN and CDR2 SVGIG (reference sequence). The CDR3 DNA follows: TGTGCCTGGACCGGACAGTATAATTCACCCCTCCACTTT. Its translation: CAWTGQYNSPLHF.

The chain links TRBV6-5 to TRBJ2-1, with TRBD1 matching over 11 bases. The CDR3 runs to 14 residues. V lost 6 bases, J lost 7 bases, and 5 bases stayed unmatched. CDR1 MNHEY and CDR2 SVGAGI come from the germline V gene. The CDR3 nucleotides read TGTGCCAGCAGACCCCGGGACAGGGGGAATGAGCAGTTCTTC. It codes for CASRPRDRGNEQFF.

This rearrangement joins TRBV7-2 to TRBJ2-7; 11 nucleotides line up with TRBD1. Germline V CDR1 and CDR2: SGHTA, FQGNSA. J lost 3 bases, V lost 6 bases, and 4 bases had no gene match. This CDR3 is built from 14 residues. The DNA of the CDR3 is TGTGCCAGCAGACCCGGGACAGGGGGCTACGAGCAGTACTTC. The encoded protein is CASRPGTGGYEQYF. Drawing the rest from reference TRBV7-2 and TRBJ2-7, the complete variable domain is GAGVSQSPSNKVTEKGKDVELRCDPISGHTALYWYRQSLGQGLEFLIYFQGNSAPDKSGLPSDRFSAERTGGSVSTLTIQRTQQEDSAVYLCASRPGTGGYEQYFGPGTRLTVT.

The rearrangement uses TRBV5-5 and TRBJ2-3, with D possibly matching TRBD2 (5 bases). Germline values: CDR1 SGHKS, CDR2 YYEKEE (reference sequence). V was shortened by 2 bases and J by 2 bases, with 12 bases between the two germline ends. The length of the CDR3 is 15 residues. The CDR3 sequence is CASSLGLELTDTQYF. For the CDR3, the DNA is TGTGCCAGCAGCTTAGGACTGGAGCTCACAGATACGCAGTATTTT. Full variable domain (rest looked up from reference TRBV5-5 and TRBJ2-3): DAGVTQSPTHLIKTRGQQVTLRCSPISGHKSVSWYQQVLGQGPQFIFQYYEKEERGRGNFPDRFSARQFPNYSSELNVNALLLGDSALYLCASSLGLELTDTQYFGPGTRLTVL.

V is TRBV6-6 and J is TRBJ2-5; 8 bases match TRBD2. The germline CDR1 and CDR2 sequences are MNHNY and SVGAGI (reference sequence). V shed 6 bases and J 5 bases; nucleotides not matched to a gene: 11. This CDR3 has 15 residues. CDR3 in amino acids: CASRPSGGRSETQYF. Written as DNA, the CDR3 is TGTGCCAGCAGACCCTCGGGGGGGAGGTCGGAGACCCAGTACTTC.

The chain uses TRBV29-1 and TRBJ1-2; weak D call: TRBD1 (5 bases). The CDR3 totals 13 residues. The V end lost 2 bases, the J end lost 2 bases, and 9 bases lay between the germline ends. Germline V gene sequence: CDR1 SQVTM, CDR2 ANQGSEA. The CDR3 DNA is TGCAGCGTTGAAAGAGCAGGGAACTATGGCTACACCTTC. The encoded protein is CSVERAGNYGYTF.

This sequence joins TRBV7-6 and TRBJ1-2; TRBD1 agrees at 7 bases. The ends lost 4 bases at V and 6 bases at J; junction bases unmatched: 11. The V gene's germline CDR1 is SGHVS and CDR2 FNYEAQ. The length of the CDR3 is 15 residues. The CDR3 DNA is TGTGCCAGCAGCTCGGGGGTGACAGGGCGTGATGGCTACACCTTC. As protein: CASSSGVTGRDGYTF.

In this sample, this clone turned up once. The chain combines TRBV5-1 with TRBJ2-1; TRBD2 matches at 7 bases. Germline V CDR1 and CDR2: SGHRS, YFSETQ. V was clipped by 1 base and J by 3 bases; unmatched bases: 4. The length of the CDR3 is 15 residues. The CDR3 DNA is TGCGCCAGCAGCTTGATTACGGGGGGCTACAATGAGCAGTTCTTC. Its protein product is CASSLITGGYNEQFF.

This clone was detected only once. J is TRBJ2-5 and V is TRBV5-1; unclear D gene. Germline CDR1 is SGHRS and CDR2 is YFSETQ. Trimming cost V 0 bases and J 2 bases, with 8 bases left between them. The CDR3 has 14 residues. The chain's CDR3 is CASSLGGTQETQYF. CDR3 in DNA: TGCGCCAGCAGCTTGGGAGGAACTCAAGAGACCCAGTACTTC.

The chain combines TRBV10-3 with TRBJ2-2; D perhaps matches TRBD1 (6 bases). Germline V lookup: CDR1 ENHRY, CDR2 SYGVKD. The CDR3 covers 15 residues. The germline V and J ends were trimmed by 6 bases and 1 base, with 12 bases remaining between them. CDR3 sequence reads: CAIRTGKGNTGELFF. CDR3 DNA sequence: TGTGCCATCAGAACAGGGAAGGGGAACACCGGGGAGCTGTTTTTT.

The J gene is TRBJ2-6, the V gene TRBV10-3; 7 bases align to TRBD1. The CDR3 sequence is 16 residues long. Germline values: CDR1 ENHRY, CDR2 SYGVKD. V shed 10 bases and J 2 bases; nucleotides not matched to a gene: 11. CDR3: CATSRTGTTGANVLTF. CDR3 sequence (DNA): TGTGCCACCTCCCGGACAGGCACGACTGGGGCCAACGTCCTGACTTTC.

The genes are TRBV28 and TRBJ2-6, with D hard to call. Germline V lookup: CDR1 MDHEN, CDR2 SYDVKM. Trimming removed 2 bases at V and 2 bases at J, with 4 bases between. The CDR3 consists of 14 residues. This CDR3 is CASSLAAGANVLTF. In DNA, the CDR3 is TGTGCCAGCAGTTTAGCAGCTGGGGCCAACGTCCTGACTTTC.

J is TRBJ1-6 and V is TRBV5-1, with 8 bases identical to TRBD1. CDR1 SGHRS and CDR2 YFSETQ come from the germline V gene. V gave up 4 bases and J gave up 8 bases; unmatched junction bases: 5. CDR3 length equals 14 residues. The CDR3 protein is CASSKDRVDSPLHF. CDR3 in DNA: TGCGCCAGCAGCAAGGACAGGGTTGATTCACCCCTCCACTTT.

The V and J genes are TRBV3-1 (or the pseudogene TRBV3-2) and TRBJ2-6; D is perhaps TRBD2 (5 bases). The CDR3 runs 17 residues. Deletions cut 4 bases from V and 1 base from J, with 14 bases between. The germline gives CDR1 LGHDT, CDR2 YNNKEL (reference sequence). CDR3 region: CASSLRASLSGANVLTF. CDR3 bases: TGTGCCAGCAGCCTGCGGGCCTCCCTTTCTGGGGCCAACGTCCTGACTTTC.

The J gene is TRBJ1-2, the V gene TRBV20-1, with D maybe TRBD1 (5 bases). Between the trimmed V and J ends, which lost 3 bases and 6 bases, there was a span of 11 bases. The germline V gene encodes CDR1 DFQATT and CDR2 SNEGSKA (reference sequence). This CDR3 has 12 residues. CDR3 amino acids: CSASRGMNGYTF. The CDR3 DNA sequence: TGCAGTGCTAGTCGGGGGATGAATGGCTACACCTTC.